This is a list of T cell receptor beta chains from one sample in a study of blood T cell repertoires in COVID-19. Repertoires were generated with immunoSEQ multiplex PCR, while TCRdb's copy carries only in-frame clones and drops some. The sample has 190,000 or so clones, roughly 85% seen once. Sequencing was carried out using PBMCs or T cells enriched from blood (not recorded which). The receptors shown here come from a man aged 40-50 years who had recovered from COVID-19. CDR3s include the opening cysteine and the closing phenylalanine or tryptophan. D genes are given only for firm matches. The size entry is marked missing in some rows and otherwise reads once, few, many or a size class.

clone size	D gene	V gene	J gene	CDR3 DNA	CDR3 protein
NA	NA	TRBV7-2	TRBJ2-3	TGTGCCAGCAGCCCCTTTACGGGGGGCACAGATACGCAGTATTTT	CASSPFTGGTDTQYF
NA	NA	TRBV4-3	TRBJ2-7	TGCGCCAGCAGCCAGGCCGGACTCCCGGGGGACGAGCAGTACTTC	CASSQAGLPGDEQYF
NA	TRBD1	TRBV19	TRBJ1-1	TGTGCCAGTCGACTTAGACAGGGGATGAACACTGAAGCTTTCTTT	CASRLRQGMNTEAFF
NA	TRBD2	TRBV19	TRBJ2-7	TGTGCCAGTAGTATCTTGGCTAGCGGGAAGGGCCAAACTCCTTACGAGCAGTACTTC	CASSILASGKGQTPYEQYF
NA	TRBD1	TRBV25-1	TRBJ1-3	TGTGCCAGCAGCCACGGGACAGGGGGCCGGTCTGGAAACACCATATATTTT	CASSHGTGGRSGNTIYF
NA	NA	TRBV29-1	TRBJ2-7	TGCAGCGTTGAAGGGAGCACCTACGAGCAGTACTTC	CSVEGSTYEQYF
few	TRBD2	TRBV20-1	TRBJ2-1	TGCAGTGCTAGTCCCGGGACTAGCATAGATTACAATGAGCAGTTCTTC	CSASPGTSIDYNEQFF
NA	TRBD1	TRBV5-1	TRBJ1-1	TGCGCCAGCAGCTCAGGGGGCGCTAGTGCTTTCTTT	CASSSGGASAFF
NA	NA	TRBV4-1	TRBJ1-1	TGCGCCAGCAGCCAGTCGACAGTACAGTCAACTGAAGCTTTCTTT	CASSQSTVQSTEAFF
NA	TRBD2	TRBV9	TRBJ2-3	TGTGCCAGCAGCGGGCCCCCAGTAGCGGGAGAACCAGCTTGGACAGATACGCAGTATTTT	CASSGPPVAGEPAWTDTQYF
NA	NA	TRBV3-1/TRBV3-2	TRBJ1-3	TGTGCCAGCAGCCAAGATGACACTTCTGGAAACACCATATATTTT	CASSQDDTSGNTIYF
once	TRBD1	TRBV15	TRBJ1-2	TGTGCCACCAGCAGAGATGTCAACAGGGGGATCTATGGCTACACCTTC	CATSRDVNRGIYGYTF
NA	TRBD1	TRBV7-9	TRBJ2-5	TGTGCCAGCAGCCCAGGGACAGGGGAAGAGACCCAGTACTTC	CASSPGTGEETQYF
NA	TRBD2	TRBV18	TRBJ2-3	TGTGCCAGCTCACCACCGCCGGGAGGGCCCGCAGATACGCAGTATTTT	CASSPPPGGPADTQYF
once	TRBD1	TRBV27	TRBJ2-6	TGTGCCAGCAGTTCGTCACCGGACAGGGGGCTTTTAGCTGGGGCCAACGTCCTGACTTTC	CASSSSPDRGLLAGANVLTF
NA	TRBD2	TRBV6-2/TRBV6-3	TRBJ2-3	TGTGCCAGCAGTTACTCAACCGGGACTAGCGGGAGAGAGGCAGATACGCAGTATTTT	CASSYSTGTSGREADTQYF
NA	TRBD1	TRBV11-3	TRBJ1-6	TGTGCCAGCAGCCCACGCCAGGGGGGCGCTTCACCCCTCCACTTT	CASSPRQGGASPLHF
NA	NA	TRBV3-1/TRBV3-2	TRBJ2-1	TGTGCCAGCAGCCAAGATGCCCTGAGGATTTACAATGAGCAGTTCTTC	CASSQDALRIYNEQFF
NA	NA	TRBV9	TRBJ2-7	TGTGCCAGCAGCGTGGATCCAGGGCCAACGGGCGAGCAGTACTTC	CASSVDPGPTGEQYF
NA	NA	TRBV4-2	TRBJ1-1	TGTGCCAGCAGCCAAGAAGTGGGGGGTGGGGCTTTCTTT	CASSQEVGGGAFF